The next 12 T cell receptor beta chains were all read from a single sample in a study of T cell responses to AZD1222 COVID-19 vaccine. The assay was immunoSEQ multiplex PCR, and TCRdb's table has in-frame clones only and misses some. The sample includes roughly 100,000 clones, 89% of them seen just once. The sample was peripheral blood, taken 28 days after the second AZD1222 dose. The receptors shown here come from an adult who received the AZD1222 COVID-19 vaccine.

The V gene is TRBV9, the J gene TRBJ2-7; D remains ambiguous. Germline-derived CDR1 and CDR2 are SGDLS and YYNGEE. The V gene lost 0 bases and the J gene lost 3 bases, with 7 bases spanning the gap. The CDR3 is 13 residues long. In DNA, the CDR3 is TGTGCCAGCAGCGTAGGAAACCACTACGAGCAGTACTTC. Encoded protein: CASSVGNHYEQYF. Using reference TRBV9 and TRBJ2-7 for the parts outside the CDR3, the full variable domain is DSGVTQTPKHLITATGQRVTLRCSPRSGDLSVYWYQQSLDQGLQFLIQYYNGEERAKGNILERFSAQQFPDLHSELNLSSLELGDSALYFCASSVGNHYEQYFGPGTRLTVT.

The chain is built from TRBV11-2 and TRBJ2-7; 11 bases match TRBD1. Germline V gene data show CDR1 as SGHAT and CDR2 as FQNNGV. The CDR3 is 14 residues long. V lost 7 bases, J lost 3 bases, and 5 bases stayed unmatched. CDR3 nucleotides: TGTGCCAGCAATGGGGACAGGGGGATCTACGAGCAGTACTTC. This encodes CASNGDRGIYEQYF.

This chain links TRBV4-2 with TRBJ1-4; 8 bases fit TRBD1. With V trimmed by 0 bases and J by 2 bases, 11 bases remained unmatched. Germline lookup yields CDR1 LGHNA and CDR2 YNFKEQ. The CDR3 has 19 amino acids. CDR3 amino acids: CASSQDKAQGAKTNEKLFF. The DNA for the CDR3 is TGTGCCAGCAGCCAAGATAAGGCCCAGGGGGCGAAGACTAATGAAAAACTGTTTTTT.

The genes are TRBV5-1 and TRBJ2-5; maybe TRBD2 (5 bases). In germline, CDR1 is SGHRS, CDR2 YFSETQ. Trimming left V 4 bases short and J 5 bases short, with 15 bases between. This CDR3 is built from 14 residues. The CDR3 sequence is CASSGAEGIETQYF. The CDR3 nucleotides are TGCGCCAGCAGCGGCGCCGAGGGAATTGAGACCCAGTACTTC.

This chain joins TRBV2 and TRBJ2-7, with a possible D match to TRBD1 (6 bases). CDR3 size: 13 residues. The V end was cut by 8 bases, the J end by 6 bases, with 17 bases between. Germline V gene lookup returns CDR1 SNHLY and CDR2 FYNNEI. The CDR3 is CASLRQERREQYF. In nucleotides, the CDR3 is TGTGCCAGCCTACGACAGGAACGGCGCGAGCAGTACTTC.

J is TRBJ1-2 and V is TRBV24-1; the D gene is possibly TRBD1 (5 bases). CDR3 size: 12 residues. V was trimmed by 10 bases and J by 3 bases, leaving 11 bases between them. CDR1 is KGHDR and CDR2 is SFDVKD in the germline V gene. CDR3 in amino acids: CATHDRYYGYTF. The CDR3 nucleotides read TGTGCCACTCACGACAGATACTATGGCTACACCTTC.

The chain recombines TRBV7-9 with TRBJ2-5, with a possible D match to TRBD1 (6 bases). The V end lost 7 bases, the J end lost 5 bases, and 14 bases lay between the germline ends. The CDR3 contains 13 residues. Germline CDR1 is SEHNR and CDR2 is FQNEAQ (reference sequence). CDR3 sequence: CASTSGAGETQYF. The CDR3 bases are TGTGCCAGCACCTCAGGGGCAGGGGAGACCCAGTACTTC. Together with reference TRBV7-9 and TRBJ2-5, the CDR3 gives the full variable domain: DTGVSQNPRHKITKRGQNVTFRCDPISEHNRLYWYRQTLGQGPEFLTYFQNEAQLEKSRLLSDRFSAERPKGSFSTLEIQRTEQGDSAMYLCASTSGAGETQYFGPGTRLLVL.

DNA for the CDR3: TGCGCCAGCAGCCAACCGATCCTAGGGGGATCCTACAATGAGCAGTTCTTC. Translated, it gives CASSQPILGGSYNEQFF. This chain joins TRBV4-1 and TRBJ2-1; tentative D call: TRBD1 (6 bases). Germline V gene data show CDR1 as MGHRA and CDR2 as YSYEKL. This CDR3 contains 17 residues. V gave up 2 bases and J gave up 1 base, with 15 bases separating them.

The V and J genes are TRBV10-3 and TRBJ2-5; D gene uncertain. The germline V gene has CDR1 ENHRY and CDR2 SYGVKD. Trimming took 3 bases from V and 7 from J, leaving 18 bases between them. This CDR3 contains 15 residues. CDR3 nucleotide sequence: TGTGCCATCAGTGACCTCGCCAAATCCTGGCGGACCCAGTACTTC. The encoded protein is CAISDLAKSWRTQYF.

The chain uses TRBV19 and TRBJ2-1, with D uncertain. Germline assignment: CDR1 LNHDA and CDR2 SQIVND (reference sequence). V gave up 4 bases and J gave up 0 bases, with 10 bases separating them. CDR3 length: 15 amino acids. CDR3 amino acids: CASSTGLSSYNEQFF. DNA for the CDR3: TGTGCCAGTAGTACTGGCCTCAGCTCCTACAATGAGCAGTTCTTC. Together with reference TRBV19 and TRBJ2-1, the CDR3 gives the full variable domain: DGGITQSPKYLFRKEGQNVTLSCEQNLNHDAMYWYRQDPGQGLRLIYYSQIVNDFQKGDIAEGYSVSREKKESFPLTVTSAQKNPTAFYLCASSTGLSSYNEQFFGPGTRLTVL.

This rearrangement joins TRBV27 to TRBJ2-7; perhaps TRBD1 as D (5 bases). Looked up from germline, CDR1 is MNHEY and CDR2 is SMNVEV (reference sequence). V dropped 3 bases and J dropped 0 bases, with 12 bases sitting between them. The CDR3 covers 15 residues. The CDR3 is CASSLGGASSYEQYF. CDR3 DNA: TGTGCCAGCAGTTTGGGTGGGGCCAGCTCCTACGAGCAGTACTTC.

The chain couples TRBV28 to TRBJ1-1, with D hard to call. Germline V gene data show CDR1 as MDHEN and CDR2 as SYDVKM. The V and J ends lost 3 bases and 11 bases respectively, with 13 bases between them. The CDR3 is 12 amino acids. The CDR3 nucleotides read TGTGCCAGCAGTTTTATAGTGGAGAAGGCTTTCTTT. As protein: CASSFIVEKAFF.